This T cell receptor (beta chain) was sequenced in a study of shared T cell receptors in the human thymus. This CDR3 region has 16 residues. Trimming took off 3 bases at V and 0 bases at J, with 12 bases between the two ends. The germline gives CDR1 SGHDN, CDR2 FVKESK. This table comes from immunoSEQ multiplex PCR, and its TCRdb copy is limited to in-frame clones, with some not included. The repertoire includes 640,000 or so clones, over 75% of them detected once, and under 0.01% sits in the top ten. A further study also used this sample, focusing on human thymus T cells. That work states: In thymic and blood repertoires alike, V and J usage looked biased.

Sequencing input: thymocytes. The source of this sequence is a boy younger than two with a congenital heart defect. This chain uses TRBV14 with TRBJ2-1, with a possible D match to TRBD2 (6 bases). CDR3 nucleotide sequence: TGTGCCAGCAGCCAGTTAGCGGCTACCTCCTACAATGAGCAGTTCTTC. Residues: CASSQLAATSYNEQFF. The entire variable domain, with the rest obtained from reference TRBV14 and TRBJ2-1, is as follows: EAGVTQFPSHSVIEKGQTVTLRCDPISGHDNLYWYRRVMGKEIKFLLHFVKESKQDESGMPNNRFLAERTGGTYSTLKVQPAELEDSGVYFCASSQLAATSYNEQFFGPGTRLTVL.